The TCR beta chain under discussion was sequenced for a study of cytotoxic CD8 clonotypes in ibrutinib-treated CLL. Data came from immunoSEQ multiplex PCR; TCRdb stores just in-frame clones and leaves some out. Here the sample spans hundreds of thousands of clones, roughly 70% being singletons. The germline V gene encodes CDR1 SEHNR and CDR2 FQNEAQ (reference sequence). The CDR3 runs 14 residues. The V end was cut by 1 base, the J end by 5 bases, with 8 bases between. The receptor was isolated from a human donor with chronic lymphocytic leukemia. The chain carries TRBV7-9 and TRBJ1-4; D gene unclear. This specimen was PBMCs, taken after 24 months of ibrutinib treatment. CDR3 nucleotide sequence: TGTGCCAGCAGCTTAGGGTTGGAGAATGAAAAACTGTTTTTT. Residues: CASSLGLENEKLFF.